This T cell receptor (beta chain) comes out of a study of long-term antiretroviral therapy in people with HIV. This clone was seen only a few times. Its antigen remains unidentified. Findings and caveats of the study: Clones with expansion before ART led the repertoire at all time points.

Runs used v3.0 of the immunoSEQ assay and were done at survey level. The method was immunoSEQ multiplex PCR; TCRdb's version includes in-frame clones alone and lacks a portion of them. The repertoire holds 7,500 to 9,500 clones, with roughly 84% as singletons. CDR1 is SEHNR, CDR2 FQNEAQ, per germline (reference sequence). V was clipped by 4 bases and J by 3 bases; unmatched bases: 9. The length of the CDR3 is 16 residues. The receptor comes from a man under 40 with HIV. The V call is TRBV7-9, the J call TRBJ2-7; 10 positions agree with TRBD1. The sample here was unsorted PBMCs, taken 0.3 years before starting antiretroviral therapy. The CDR3, as DNA: TGTGCCAGCAGCTCCGGGACAGGGGCCAAGCACTACGAGCAGTACTTC. As protein: CASSSGTGAKHYEQYF.